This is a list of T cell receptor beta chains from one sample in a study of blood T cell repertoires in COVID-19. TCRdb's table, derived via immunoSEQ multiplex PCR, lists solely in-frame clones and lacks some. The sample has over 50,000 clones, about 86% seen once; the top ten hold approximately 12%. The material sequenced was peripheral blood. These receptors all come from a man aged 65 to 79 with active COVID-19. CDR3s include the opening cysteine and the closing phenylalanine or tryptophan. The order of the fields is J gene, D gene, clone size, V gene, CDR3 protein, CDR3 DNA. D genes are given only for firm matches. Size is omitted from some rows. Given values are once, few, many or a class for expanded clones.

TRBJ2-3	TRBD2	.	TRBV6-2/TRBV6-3	CASSLSGAVDTQYF	TGTGCCAGCAGCCTTAGCGGGGCGGTAGATACGCAGTATTTT
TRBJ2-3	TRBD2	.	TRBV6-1	CASSEVAGGTDTQYF	TGTGCCAGCAGTGAAGTGGCGGGGGGCACAGATACGCAGTATTTT
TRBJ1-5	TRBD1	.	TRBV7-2	CASSLGDRGDQPQHF	TGTGCCAGCAGCTTAGGGGACAGGGGGGATCAGCCCCAGCATTTT
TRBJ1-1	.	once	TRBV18	CASSLRNRDRGTEAFF	TGTGCCAGCTCACTCCGAAACAGGGATCGGGGCACTGAAGCTTTCTTT
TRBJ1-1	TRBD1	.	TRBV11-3	CASSPQGDNTEAFF	TGTGCCAGCAGCCCCCAGGGGGATAACACTGAAGCTTTCTTT
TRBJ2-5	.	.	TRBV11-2	CASSLGRTPSGETQYF	TGTGCCAGCAGCTTAGGTCGGACTCCGTCGGGAGAGACCCAGTACTTC
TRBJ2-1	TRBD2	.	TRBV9	CASSVASGLGTHNEQFF	TGTGCCAGCAGCGTAGCTTCGGGACTAGGGACCCACAATGAGCAGTTCTTC
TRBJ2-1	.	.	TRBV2	CASQASSSYNEQFF	TGTGCCAGCCAGGCTTCCAGCTCCTACAATGAGCAGTTCTTC
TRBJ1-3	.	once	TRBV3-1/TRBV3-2	CASSQRGTGNTIYF	TGTGCCAGCAGCCAACGAGGGACTGGAAACACCATATATTTT
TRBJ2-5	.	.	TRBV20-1	CSALHQETQYF	TGCAGTGCTCTCCACCAAGAGACCCAGTACTTC
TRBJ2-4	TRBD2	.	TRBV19	CASSILTSGGVAKNIQYF	TGTGCCAGTAGTATCTTGACTAGCGGGGGGGTAGCCAAAAACATTCAGTACTTC
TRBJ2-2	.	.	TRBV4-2	CASSQEDWRAARGELFF	TGTGCCAGCAGCCAAGAGGACTGGAGGGCAGCCCGCGGGGAGCTGTTTTTT
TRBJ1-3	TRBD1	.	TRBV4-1	CASSQLPTGSSGNTIYF	TGCGCCAGCAGCCAATTACCGACAGGGAGCTCTGGAAACACCATATATTTT
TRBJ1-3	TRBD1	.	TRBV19	CASSLRDRGGNTIYF	TGTGCCAGTAGTCTCCGGGACAGGGGAGGAAACACCATATATTTT
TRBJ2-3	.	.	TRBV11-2	CASSRWRGGTDTQYF	TGTGCCAGCAGCCGGTGGAGGGGAGGCACAGATACGCAGTATTTT
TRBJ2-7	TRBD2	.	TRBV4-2	CASSPGGYEQYF	TGTGCCAGCTCACCGGGGGGCTACGAGCAGTACTTC
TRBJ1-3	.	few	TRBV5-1	CASSLVGQGNTIYF	TGCGCCAGCAGCTTGGTAGGACAGGGAAACACCATATATTTT
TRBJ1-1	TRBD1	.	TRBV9	CASSVRGQDTEAFF	TGTGCCAGCAGCGTAAGGGGACAGGACACTGAAGCTTTCTTT
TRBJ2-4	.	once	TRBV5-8	CASNLAKNIQYF	TGTGCCAGCAATCTAGCCAAAAACATTCAGTACTTC
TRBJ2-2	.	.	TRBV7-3	CASSSGSDFLFF	TGTGCCAGCAGTTCCGGGTCCGATTTCCTGTTTTTT
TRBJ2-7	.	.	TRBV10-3	CAISDRTNEQYF	TGTGCCATATCCGACAGGACGAACGAGCAGTACTTC
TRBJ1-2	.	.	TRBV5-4	CASSFPGEYGYTF	TGTGCCAGCAGCTTCCCGGGAGAATATGGCTACACCTTC
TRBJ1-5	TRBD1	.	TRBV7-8	CASSLKMDRGGQPQHF	TGTGCCAGCAGCTTAAAGATGGACAGGGGAGGACAGCCCCAGCATTTT
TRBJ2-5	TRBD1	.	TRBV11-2	CASSPAGRGRGETQYF	TGTGCCAGCAGCCCCGCTGGCAGGGGGCGAGGGGAGACCCAGTACTTC
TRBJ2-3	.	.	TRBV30	CAWSVRGTDTQYF	TGTGCCTGGAGTGTACGGGGCACAGATACGCAGTATTTT
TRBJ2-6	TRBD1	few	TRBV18	CASSPTKTGEDGANVLTF	TGTGCCAGCTCACCTACCAAGACAGGGGAAGATGGGGCCAACGTCCTGACTTTC
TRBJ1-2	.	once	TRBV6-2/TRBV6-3	CASSNTGSGYGYTF	TGTGCCAGCAGCAATACAGGGTCTGGATATGGCTACACCTTC
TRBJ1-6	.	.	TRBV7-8	CASSLSLKHLLYNSPLHF	TGTGCCAGCAGCTTATCCCTGAAGCATCTCCTTTATAATTCACCCCTCCACTTT
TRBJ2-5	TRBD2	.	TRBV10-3	CAISPSGGAETQYF	TGTGCCATCAGCCCTAGCGGGGGGGCTGAGACCCAGTACTTC
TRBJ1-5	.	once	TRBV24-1	CATSDNSLSQPQHF	TGTGCCACCAGTGATAACAGCTTAAGCCAGCCCCAGCATTTT
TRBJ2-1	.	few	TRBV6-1	CASSEERTFRGNEQFF	TGTGCCAGCAGTGAAGAAAGGACTTTTCGAGGCAACGAGCAGTTCTTC
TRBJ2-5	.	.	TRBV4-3	CASSPNPGLGGQETQYF	TGCGCCAGCAGCCCCAACCCCGGGTTAGGGGGCCAAGAGACCCAGTACTTC
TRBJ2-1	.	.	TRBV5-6	CASSPAGSLVDEQFF	TGTGCCAGCAGCCCCGCGGGCTCTCTGGTTGATGAGCAGTTCTTC
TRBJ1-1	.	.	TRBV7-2	CASSLGRNTEAFF	TGTGCCAGCAGCTTAGGTCGGAACACTGAAGCTTTCTTT
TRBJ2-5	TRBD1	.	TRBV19	CASSNHRDRQETQYF	TGTGCCAGTAGTAACCACCGGGACAGACAAGAGACCCAGTACTTC
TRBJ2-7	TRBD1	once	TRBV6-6	CASSPLRGQGEQYF	TGTGCCAGCAGTCCACTCAGGGGGCAGGGCGAGCAGTACTTC
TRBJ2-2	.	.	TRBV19	CASSIRGPGELFF	TGTGCCAGTAGTATCAGAGGGCCCGGGGAGCTGTTTTTT
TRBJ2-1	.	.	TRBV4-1	CASSQFPNSNEQFF	TGCGCCAGCAGCCAATTCCCCAATAGCAATGAGCAGTTCTTC
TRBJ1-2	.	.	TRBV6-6	CASSYGGDGGYTF	TGTGCCAGCAGTTACGGAGGGGATGGGGGCTACACCTTC
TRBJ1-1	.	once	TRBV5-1	CASSLEGPTGTEAFF	TGCGCCAGCAGCTTGGAGGGGCCCACAGGAACTGAAGCTTTCTTT
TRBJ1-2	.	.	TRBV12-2	CASRLESPGTGYGYTF	TGTGCAAGTCGCTTAGAGTCCCCCGGGACAGGGTATGGCTACACCTTC
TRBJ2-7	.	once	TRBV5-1	CASSLVATSSYEQYF	TGCGCCAGCAGCTTGGTAGCGACGAGCTCCTACGAGCAGTACTTC
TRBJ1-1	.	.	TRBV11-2	CASRSIRGSMNTEAFF	TGTGCCAGCCGCTCAATCAGGGGATCCATGAACACTGAAGCTTTCTTT
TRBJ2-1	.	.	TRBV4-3	CASSQVGGPRNEQFF	TGCGCCAGCAGCCAAGTGGGGGGGCCGCGGAATGAGCAGTTCTTC
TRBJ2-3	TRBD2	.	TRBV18	CASSPPQAGGLDTQYF	TGTGCCAGCTCACCACCGCAAGCGGGGGGGTTAGATACGCAGTATTTT
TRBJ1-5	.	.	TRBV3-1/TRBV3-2	CASSHRTQNQPQHF	TGTGCCAGCAGCCACCGGACACAAAATCAGCCCCAGCATTTT
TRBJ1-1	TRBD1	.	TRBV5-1	CASRATGVNTEAFF	TGCGCCAGCAGGGCTACAGGGGTGAACACTGAAGCTTTCTTT
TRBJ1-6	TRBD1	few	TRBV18	CASSPPRQGTPLHF	TGTGCCAGCTCACCACCGAGACAGGGGACACCCCTCCACTTT